Below, 32 T cell receptor beta chains from the same sample are listed, as sequenced in a study of response to subunit inactivated influenza vaccine. Using its own MiXCR run on the RT-PCR reads, TCRdb lists one record per CDR3 protein. The sample has more than 450,000 distinct CDR3 sequences, approximately 10% seen once. The starting material was PBMCs from blood, obtained on the day of vaccination. The source is a man in his fifties who received an inactivated influenza vaccine.

The table lists this clonotype with a few counts. Here the CDR3 reads CAITKDRNEKLFF. The CDR3 DNA follows: TGTGCCATCACCAAGGACCGCAATGAAAAACTGTTTTTT. The genes are TRBV10-3 and TRBJ1-4; the D is unclear. Trimming removed 7 bases at V and 5 bases at J, with 11 bases between. This CDR3 has 13 amino acids. Germline-derived CDR1 and CDR2 are ENHRY and SYGVKD.

This clonotype came up a few times. This sequence joins TRBV5-1 and TRBJ2-5; D not certain. The CDR3 extends over 16 amino acids. CDR1 and CDR2 (germline): SGHRS, YFSETQ. V was clipped by 3 bases and J by 6 bases, with 21 bases between them. CDR3 coding DNA: TGCGCCAGCAGCTATACAGCAGGCCAGTCCCAGAAGACCCAGTACTTC. Translating it yields CASSYTAGQSQKTQYF.

This clonotype was counted a few times. The CDR3 here is CAISDGGTPSSYNEQFF. The CDR3 nucleotides read TGTGCCATCAGTGATGGTGGGACACCAAGCTCCTACAATGAGCAGTTCTTC. V and J are TRBV10-3 and TRBJ2-1, with a tentative D call TRBD1 (6 bases). CDR3 length: 17 residues. The germline V gene encodes CDR1 ENHRY and CDR2 SYGVKD. V was pared by 3 bases and J by 0 bases, with 15 bases between.

This clonotype was seen a few times. The chain is built from TRBV5-1 and TRBJ2-1, with a weak D call TRBD2 (6 bases). From germline, CDR1 is SGHRS and CDR2 YFSETQ. The CDR3 totals 15 residues. Deletions cut 5 bases from V and 6 bases from J, with 18 bases between. The CDR3 DNA reads TGCGCCAGCAGTTACCAAAGGGGACTTGCCAATGAGCAGTTCTTC. This sequence encodes CASSYQRGLANEQFF.

V is TRBV18 and J is TRBJ1-1, with D possibly TRBD1 on 6 matching bases. Trimming removed 3 bases at V and 0 bases at J, with 11 bases between. There are 15 residues in the CDR3. The V gene's germline CDR1 is KGHSH and CDR2 LQKENI. Here the CDR3 reads CASSPTGHLNTEAFF. The CDR3 nucleotides are TGTGCCAGCTCACCCACAGGGCACCTGAACACTGAAGCTTTCTTT. The full variable domain, its missing parts supplied by reference TRBV18 and TRBJ1-1, is NAGVMQNPRHLVRRRGQEARLRCSPMKGHSHVYWYRQLPEEGLKFMVYLQKENIIDESGMPKERFSAEFPKEGPSILRIQQVVRGDSAAYFCASSPTGHLNTEAFFGQGTRLTVV.

The chain employs TRBV7-2 and TRBJ2-1, with 13 bases fitting TRBD2. This CDR3 comprises 15 residues. CDR1 SGHTA and CDR2 FQGNSA come from the germline V gene. Trimming at V came to 1 base and at J to 14 bases, leaving 8 bases not matched to a gene. DNA for the CDR3: TGTGCCAGCAGCTTAGGGGAGGTCGGACTAGCGGGAGAGTTCTTC. It yields the protein CASSLGEVGLAGEFF. Supplemented by reference TRBV7-2 and TRBJ2-1, the full variable domain reads GAGVSQSPSNKVTEKGKDVELRCDPISGHTALYWYRQSLGQGLEFLIYFQGNSAPDKSGLPSDRFSAERTGGSVSTLTIQRTQQEDSAVYLCASSLGEVGLAGEFFGPGTRLTVL.

This clonotype was observed a few times. V gene TRBV7-2 combines with J gene TRBJ2-6; D gene uncertain. Trimming took off 4 bases at V and 4 bases at J, with 11 bases between the two ends. CDR1 and CDR2 (germline): SGHTA, FQGNSA. This CDR3 spans 15 amino acids. The CDR3 spells CASSSRKWGANVLTF. CDR3 sequence (DNA): TGTGCCAGCAGCTCCCGGAAGTGGGGGGCCAACGTCCTGACTTTC.

The chain carries TRBV5-6 and TRBJ2-1, with D perhaps TRBD1 (6 bases). The CDR3 length is 14 residues. Germline CDR1 reads SGHDT; CDR2 reads YYEEEE. V lost 5 bases, J lost 5 bases, and 14 bases lay in between. The CDR3 DNA is TGTGCCAGCAGGACCGACAGGAGGAACAATGAGCAGTTCTTC. Translated, it gives CASRTDRRNNEQFF. The whole variable domain, filled in from reference TRBV5-6 and TRBJ2-1, reads DAGVTQSPTHLIKTRGQQVTLRCSPKSGHDTVSWYQQALGQGPQFIFQYYEEEERQRGNFPDRFSGHQFPNYSSELNVNALLLGDSALYLCASRTDRRNNEQFFGPGTRLTVL.

This clonotype was seen only a few times. The chain recombines TRBV29-1 with TRBJ2-5, with D perhaps TRBD2 (6 bases). In germline, CDR1 is SQVTM, CDR2 ANQGSEA. Trimming cost V 4 bases and J 1 base, with 10 bases left between them. The CDR3 is 13 residues long. Here the CDR3 DNA reads TGCAGCGTTGTGGGGGACTTCCAAGAGACCCAGTACTTC. Its protein product is CSVVGDFQETQYF.

As regards this clonotype: The junction and the germline gene differ at one end; a read error may be behind it. V and J are TRBV5-1 and TRBJ2-3, with 8 bases fitting TRBD1. CDR1 and CDR2 from the germline V gene are SGHRS and YFSETQ. This CDR3 has 14 amino acids. This CDR3 reads CASSLQTGVDTKYF. The CDR3 DNA reads TGCGCCAGCAGCTTACAGACAGGGGTAGATACGAAGTATTTT.

This clonotype was observed a handful of times. The CDR3 spells CASSRTRDNRQSSGNTIYF. The CDR3, as DNA: TGTGCCAGCAGTCGGACCCGGGACAATAGACAGAGCTCTGGAAACACCATATATTTT. The rearrangement joins TRBV6-1 to TRBJ1-3, with TRBD1 as a possible D gene (6 bases). The ends were cut back, 5 bases at V and 0 bases at J, with 23 bases in the middle. The CDR3 has 19 amino acids. CDR1 and CDR2 from the germline V gene are MNHNS and SASEGT.

The chain links TRBV5-1 to TRBJ1-5, with D hard to call. V dropped 4 bases and J dropped 5 bases, with 16 bases sitting between them. The germline V gene encodes CDR1 SGHRS and CDR2 YFSETQ. The CDR3 length is 15 residues. The chain's CDR3 is CASSVAGGRHQPQHF. The CDR3 nucleotides are TGCGCCAGCAGCGTCGCGGGTGGAAGACATCAGCCCCAGCATTTT.

V usage is TRBV5-1 and J usage is TRBJ2-7, with D unresolved. This CDR3 region has 13 residues. Between the trimmed V and J ends, which lost 1 base and 5 bases, there was a span of 10 bases. Germline lookup yields CDR1 SGHRS and CDR2 YFSETQ. The CDR3: CASSLLGFNEQYF. Written as DNA, the CDR3 is TGCGCCAGCAGCTTGTTGGGGTTCAACGAGCAGTACTTC.

The sample holds a few counts of this clonotype. This rearrangement joins TRBV6-2 or TRBV6-3 to TRBJ2-1; D not certain. V lost 2 bases to trimming and J lost 9 bases, with 11 bases between them. Per the germline V gene, CDR1 is MNHEY and CDR2 is SVGEGT. CDR3 size: 13 residues. The CDR3 sequence is CASSYGPPSEQFF. In nucleotides, the CDR3 is TGTGCCAGCAGTTACGGACCTCCCAGTGAGCAGTTCTTC.

This clonotype has a count of ten or more. The rearrangement uses TRBV12-3 or TRBV12-4 and TRBJ2-3; the D is unclear. Deletions cut 6 bases from V and 2 bases from J, with 18 bases between. The CDR3 spans 16 residues. CDR3 sequence reads: CASSAYRVSDTDTQYF. CDR3 bases: TGTGCCAGCAGCGCCTATAGGGTCTCGGACACAGATACGCAGTATTTT.

In this sample, this clonotype turned up a few times. The chain is built from TRBV12-3 or TRBV12-4 and TRBJ1-1; D not certain. Trimming left V 6 bases short and J 5 bases short, with 13 bases between. This CDR3 is 13 amino acids long. The CDR3 DNA is TGTGCCAGCAGCTTGGCGGTAAGGACTGAAGCTTTCTTT. It specifies CASSLAVRTEAFF.

This clonotype was picked up a small number of times. The chain employs TRBV3-1 and TRBJ1-3; D call uncertain. Germline values: CDR1 LGHDT, CDR2 YNNKEL (reference sequence). V lost 8 bases and J lost 0, with 8 bases in between. There are 13 residues in the CDR3. CDR3 loop: CASQESSGNTIYF. CDR3 DNA: TGTGCCAGCCAGGAGAGCTCTGGAAACACCATATATTTT. The entire variable domain, with the rest obtained from reference TRBV3-1 and TRBJ1-3, is as follows: DTAVSQTPKYLVTQMGNDKSIKCEQNLGHDTMYWYKQDSKKFLKIMFSYNNKELIINETVPNRFSPKSPDKAHLNLHINSLELGDSAVYFCASQESSGNTIYFGEGSWLTVV.

This chain uses TRBV5-1 with TRBJ2-5; maybe TRBD1 (6 bases). CDR1 SGHRS and CDR2 YFSETQ come from the germline V gene. The CDR3 is 14 residues long. V gave up 0 bases and J gave up 2 bases, with 8 bases separating them. As DNA, the CDR3 is TGCGCCAGCAGCTTGGAAGGACAGCAAGAGACCCAGTACTTC. This encodes CASSLEGQQETQYF.

V and J are TRBV20-1 and TRBJ2-3; D gene unclear. The CDR3 consists of 13 residues. Trimming left V 2 bases short and J 1 base short, with 7 bases between. Looked up from germline, CDR1 is DFQATT and CDR2 is SNEGSKA (reference sequence). This CDR3 is CSARSVGTDTQYF. CDR3 nucleotide sequence: TGCAGTGCTAGATCGGTGGGCACAGATACGCAGTATTTT.

The CDR3 region has the DNA TGTGCCAGCAGCCAGGGACGGGGTTCACCCCTCCACTTT. It yields the protein CASSQGRGSPLHF. The chain uses TRBV12-3 or TRBV12-4 and TRBJ1-6; D perhaps matches TRBD1 (5 bases). This CDR3 is 13 amino acids long. The V end was cut by 6 bases, the J end by 9 bases, with 12 bases between.

DNA for the CDR3: TGTGCCAGCAGTACCTGGACAGGGGTCACAGATACGCAGTATTTT. Encoded protein: CASSTWTGVTDTQYF. The chain links TRBV28 to TRBJ2-3, with 9 nucleotides matching TRBD1. The CDR3 runs to 15 residues. CDR1 is MDHEN, CDR2 SYDVKM, per germline. V gave up 5 bases and J gave up 2 bases; unmatched junction bases: 5.

The CDR3 here is CASSQGTRAGNQETQYF. In nucleotides, the CDR3 is TGTGCCAGCAGCCAAGGCACCCGGGCGGGGAACCAAGAGACCCAGTACTTC. The V gene is TRBV4-2, the J gene TRBJ2-5; D might be TRBD2 (6 bases). The CDR3 loop spans 17 amino acids. Germline CDR1 LGHNA, CDR2 YNFKEQ. V was shortened by 1 base and J by 0 bases, with 15 bases between the two germline ends.

This clonotype was picked up many times. The chain employs TRBV12-3 or TRBV12-4 and TRBJ2-5; 8 bases align to TRBD2. With 6 bases clipped from V and 1 base from J, the junction kept 13 bases outside the gene matches. This CDR3 has 17 residues. CDR3 region: CASSSRLGGGIQETQYF. The CDR3 bases are TGTGCCAGCAGCTCCCGTCTAGGCGGGGGGATCCAAGAGACCCAGTACTTC.

The V and J genes are TRBV7-3 and TRBJ2-3, with 10 nucleotides matching TRBD2. The germline CDR1 and CDR2 sequences are SGHTA and FQGTGA. CDR3 size: 17 residues. Losses at the gene ends were 5 bases for V and 1 base for J; bases not matched to a gene: 9. CDR3 DNA: TGTGCCAGCAGCCGAAGCGGGAGGGCCTCGGGCACAGATACGCAGTATTTT. Translation: CASSRSGRASGTDTQYF.

The gene calls are TRBV18 and TRBJ2-5; D is possibly TRBD1 or TRBD2 (5 bases each). The germline V gene has CDR1 KGHSH and CDR2 LQKENI. Trimming removed 3 bases at V and 1 base at J, with 12 bases between. The CDR3 has 15 residues. Here the CDR3 DNA reads TGTGCCAGCTCACCGAGGGGTATGACCCAAGAGACCCAGTACTTC. Translated, it gives CASSPRGMTQETQYF.

This clonotype was seen a few times. This chain connects TRBV12-3 or TRBV12-4 to TRBJ1-2, with D possibly TRBD1 on 5 matching bases. The CDR3 is made up of 13 amino acids. V lost 1 base and J lost 5, with 8 bases in between. The CDR3 DNA sequence: TGTGCCAGCAGTTTAGAAGGGACGTATGGCTACACCTTC. Translating it yields CASSLEGTYGYTF.

The chain carries TRBV7-2 and TRBJ2-3; 8 bases agree with TRBD2. The CDR3 is 13 residues long. Germline V gene sequence: CDR1 SGHTA, CDR2 FQGNSA. With V trimmed by 5 bases and J by 5 bases, 3 bases remained unmatched. CDR3 amino acids: CASSREGRDTQYF. CDR3 bases: TGTGCCAGCAGCCGGGAGGGCCGAGATACGCAGTATTTT.

The CDR3 protein is CASKGGRNYGYTF. Here the CDR3 DNA reads TGTGCCAGCAAAGGGGGCCGTAACTATGGCTACACCTTC. This chain links TRBV27 with TRBJ1-2; 7 bases agree with TRBD1. There are 13 residues in the CDR3. CDR1 is MNHEY, CDR2 SMNVEV, per germline (reference sequence). V lost 7 bases and J lost 1; bases outside the gene matches: 3.

This clonotype has only a few counts. The chain employs TRBV9 and TRBJ2-7, with 9 bases that match TRBD2. V dropped 0 bases and J dropped 4; count of bases not matched to a gene: 5. Looked up from germline, CDR1 is SGDLS and CDR2 is YYNGEE. This CDR3 comprises 15 residues. The CDR3 DNA reads as TGTGCCAGCAGCGTAGGGGCGGGAGGGCCTTACGAGCAGTACTTC. Its protein is CASSVGAGGPYEQYF. The variable domain in full, completed from reference TRBV9 and TRBJ2-7, reads DSGVTQTPKHLITATGQRVTLRCSPRSGDLSVYWYQQSLDQGLQFLIQYYNGEERAKGNILERFSAQQFPDLHSELNLSSLELGDSALYFCASSVGAGGPYEQYFGPGTRLTVT.

This chain connects TRBV30 to TRBJ2-2; TRBD1 is a possible D gene (6 bases). V lost 3 bases and J 5 bases, leaving 19 bases between the germline ends. The CDR3 extends over 16 amino acids. CDR1 is GTSNPN, CDR2 SVGIG, per germline (reference sequence). The DNA for the CDR3 is TGTGCCTGGAGAAGGACTGTCCCAAGGGGGACCGGGGAGCTGTTTTTT. This translates into CAWRRTVPRGTGELFF.

The gene calls are TRBV9 and TRBJ2-1; D might be TRBD2 (6 bases). V was cut by 2 bases and J by 2 bases, with 11 bases left in between. From germline, CDR1 is SGDLS and CDR2 YYNGEE. There are 15 residues in the CDR3. The CDR3 sequence is CASSVRGLAYNEQFF. CDR3 sequence (DNA): TGTGCCAGCAGCGTTCGGGGGTTAGCCTACAATGAGCAGTTCTTC.

The rearrangement links TRBV4-1 to TRBJ2-2; 7 bases align to TRBD1. CDR3 size: 15 residues. The V segment lost 2 bases and the J segment 7 bases; nucleotides outside the gene matches: 7. Germline assignment: CDR1 MGHRA and CDR2 YSYEKL. The CDR3 loop is CASSQYRGDGGELFF. The DNA for the CDR3 is TGCGCCAGCAGCCAATACAGGGGAGATGGCGGGGAGCTGTTTTTT.